Below are 26 T cell receptor beta chains sequenced from a single sample in a study of a mutant IDH1 vaccine in newly diagnosed glioma. Their target antigens are unknown. Time point given: week 5, during vaccination. The study gave 300 ug of mutant IDH1 20-mer peptide per vaccine dose, with topical imiquimod. Profiled with immunoSEQ multiplex PCR; TCRdb holds only in-frame clones, not every one. This table holds around 46,000 clones, 78% found once. The material was PBMCs, obtained from a glioma patient whose treatment included an IDH1 peptide vaccine. These receptors were taken from a man aged 45-60 years with glioma.

The J gene is TRBJ1-2, the V gene TRBV13, with unresolved D. The ends were cut back, 3 bases at V and 2 bases at J, with 10 bases in the middle. In germline, CDR1 is PRHDT, CDR2 FYEKMQ (reference sequence). The CDR3 loop spans 14 amino acids. CDR3 sequence: CASSFKGSNYGYTF. In DNA form, the CDR3 reads TGTGCCAGCAGCTTCAAGGGCAGCAACTATGGCTACACCTTC.

The rearrangement joins TRBV10-1 to TRBJ2-3; no firm D call. This CDR3 is built from 14 residues. Germline V lookup: CDR1 WNHNN, CDR2 SYGVQD (reference sequence). The V end lost 8 bases, the J end lost 0 bases, and 12 bases lay between the germline ends. CDR3: CASSSGTSTDTQYF. In DNA, the CDR3 is TGCGCCAGCTCTTCAGGAACTAGCACAGATACGCAGTATTTT.

The chain combines TRBV5-6 with TRBJ2-1, with 9 bases identical to TRBD1. Per germline, CDR1 SGHDT and CDR2 YYEEEE. The J segment lost 9 bases and the V segment lost 2 bases, leaving 9 bases of the junction unmatched. This CDR3 has 15 residues. In DNA form, the CDR3 reads TGTGCCAGCAGCTTAGCCGGACAGGGGTATGGTGAGCAGTTCTTC. Translating it yields CASSLAGQGYGEQFF.

V and J are TRBV5-4 and TRBJ1-1; possible D gene TRBD1, 6 bases. This CDR3 contains 14 residues. V shed 5 bases and J shed 0 bases, with 11 bases lying between them. The germline V gene encodes CDR1 SGHNT and CDR2 YYREEE (reference sequence). CDR3 in DNA: TGTGCCAGCAGGATGGACAGAATGAACACTGAAGCTTTCTTT. Its translation: CASRMDRMNTEAFF.

V gene TRBV4-2 combines with J gene TRBJ1-2; D might be TRBD1 (6 bases). The germline gives CDR1 LGHNA, CDR2 YNFKEQ. This CDR3 is 14 amino acids long. Trimming removed 0 bases from V and 2 bases from J, with 7 bases in between. CDR3: CASSQDQGNYGYTF. CDR3 sequence (DNA): TGTGCCAGCAGCCAAGATCAGGGGAACTATGGCTACACCTTC.

The rearrangement uses TRBV27 and TRBJ2-5; possibly TRBD1 or TRBD2 for D (5 bases each). V was trimmed by 0 bases and J by 0 bases, leaving 8 bases between them. Germline-derived CDR1 and CDR2 are MNHEY and SMNVEV (reference sequence). The CDR3 length is 15 residues. This CDR3 reads CASSLSWGNQETQYF. Written as DNA, the CDR3 is TGTGCCAGCAGTTTATCCTGGGGGAACCAAGAGACCCAGTACTTC.

J is TRBJ2-7 and V is TRBV15, with D uncertain. Between the trimmed V and J ends, which lost 3 bases and 4 bases, there was a span of 10 bases. From germline, CDR1 is LNHNV and CDR2 YYDKDF (reference sequence). This CDR3 contains 13 residues. The chain's CDR3 is CATSSDISYEQYF. DNA of the CDR3: TGTGCCACCAGCAGTGATATCAGTTACGAGCAGTACTTC.

CDR3 nucleotides: TGTGCCAGTAGACTCACGGGGGCTGGCTACACCTTC. Translation: CASRLTGAGYTF. V usage is TRBV19 and J usage is TRBJ1-2; D might be TRBD1 (6 bases). Germline V gene sequence: CDR1 LNHDA, CDR2 SQIVND (reference sequence). This CDR3 is built from 12 residues. V was shortened by 6 bases and J by 7 bases, with 12 bases between the two germline ends. The variable domain in full, with the rest retrieved from reference TRBV19 and TRBJ1-2, is DGGITQSPKYLFRKEGQNVTLSCEQNLNHDAMYWYRQDPGQGLRLIYYSQIVNDFQKGDIAEGYSVSREKKESFPLTVTSAQKNPTAFYLCASRLTGAGYTFGSGTRLTVV.

The chain couples TRBV19 to TRBJ1-5; D is ambiguous. Germline CDR1 reads LNHDA; CDR2 reads SQIVND (reference sequence). The V gene lost 3 bases and the J gene lost 9 bases, with 15 bases spanning the gap. The CDR3 totals 14 residues. CDR3 coding DNA: TGTGCCAGTAGTATCGAGGGTCAGGCGGGGCCCCAGCATTTT. Amino acid sequence: CASSIEGQAGPQHF.

The V and J genes are TRBV5-1 and TRBJ2-3; TRBD1 matches 12 bases. Germline-derived CDR1 and CDR2 are SGHRS and YFSETQ. The CDR3 runs to 16 residues. With 0 bases clipped from V and 4 bases from J, the junction kept 3 bases outside the gene matches. DNA of the CDR3: TGCGCCAGCAGCTTGGCCGGGACAGGGGGCGCAGATACGCAGTATTTT. Translated: CASSLAGTGGADTQYF.

As to this clone: Other DNA variants within this sample encode the same CDR3. This sequence joins TRBV29-1 and TRBJ1-1; no clear D gene. CDR3 length: 11 amino acids. Trimming shortened V by 4 bases and J by 0 bases, and 3 bases separated the two germline ends. CDR1 and CDR2 from the germline V gene are SQVTM and ANQGSEA. CDR3 loop: CSVGLNTEAFF. CDR3 bases: TGCAGCGTTGGGTTGAACACTGAAGCTTTCTTT.

The J gene is TRBJ2-1, the V gene TRBV13; 7 bases match TRBD2. Germline V CDR1 and CDR2: PRHDT, FYEKMQ (reference sequence). This CDR3 region has 13 residues. V lost 0 bases and J lost 9; bases outside the gene matches: 2. The CDR3: CASSLGGGTEQFF. DNA of the CDR3: TGTGCCAGCAGCTTAGGGGGGGGGACTGAGCAGTTCTTC. Complete variable domain (other parts from reference TRBV13 and TRBJ2-1): AAGVIQSPRHLIKEKRETATLKCYPIPRHDTVYWYQQGPGQDPQFLISFYEKMQSDKGSIPDRFSAQQFSDYHSELNMSSLELGDSALYFCASSLGGGTEQFFGPGTRLTVL.

The chain carries TRBV19 and TRBJ2-2; D possibly corresponds to TRBD2 (6 bases). Germline assignment: CDR1 LNHDA and CDR2 SQIVND (reference sequence). CDR3 length equals 13 residues. V was trimmed by 8 bases and J by 7 bases, leaving 14 bases between them. This chain's CDR3 is CASGGVKSGELFF. As DNA, the CDR3 is TGTGCCAGTGGAGGGGTTAAGAGCGGGGAGCTGTTTTTT.

The chain employs TRBV5-1 and TRBJ1-5; 10 bases are shared with TRBD1. Germline values: CDR1 SGHRS, CDR2 YFSETQ. The V and J ends lost 4 bases and 5 bases, in that order; junction bases with no gene match: 3. The CDR3 length is 14 residues. The CDR3 DNA sequence: TGCGCCAGCAGCGCTGGGACAGGGGATCAGCCCCAGCATTTT. This gives the protein CASSAGTGDQPQHF.

The J gene is TRBJ1-1, the V gene TRBV7-2, with 7 bases matching TRBD1. This CDR3 region has 14 residues. V shed 4 bases, J shed 5 bases, and the junction held 7 bases outside the gene matches. Germline V CDR1 and CDR2: SGHTA, FQGNSA. For the CDR3, the DNA is TGTGCCAGCAGCTCGGACAGGCAACGAACTGAAGCTTTCTTT. Residues: CASSSDRQRTEAFF.

The V gene is TRBV11-2, the J gene TRBJ1-4, with D possibly matching TRBD1 (5 bases). Germline V gene lookup returns CDR1 SGHAT and CDR2 FQNNGV. The CDR3 is 15 amino acids. V was shortened by 6 bases and J by 4 bases, with 15 bases between the two germline ends. CDR3 in amino acids: CASRGGSGSNEKLFF. The CDR3 DNA reads TGTGCCAGCAGGGGGGGGAGCGGCAGTAATGAAAAACTGTTTTTT.

The rearrangement joins TRBV5-1 to TRBJ2-1, with D possibly matching TRBD1 (6 bases). V gave up 0 bases and J gave up 2 bases, with 9 bases separating them. This CDR3 is built from 15 residues. Germline-derived CDR1 and CDR2 are SGHRS and YFSETQ. For the CDR3, the DNA is TGCGCCAGCAGCTTGGGGACAGAGGCCTACAATGAGCAGTTCTTC. This encodes CASSLGTEAYNEQFF.

The chain uses TRBV7-2 and TRBJ1-5; 8 positions match TRBD1. In germline, CDR1 is SGHTA, CDR2 FQGNSA. This CDR3 comprises 15 residues. Losses at the gene ends were 1 base for V and 6 bases for J; bases not matched to a gene: 5. This CDR3 reads CASSLGQGAIQPQHF. The CDR3 bases are TGTGCCAGCAGCTTAGGTCAGGGGGCTATTCAGCCCCAGCATTTT.

V and J are TRBV5-1 and TRBJ1-1, with 8 positions matching TRBD1. Looked up from germline, CDR1 is SGHRS and CDR2 is YFSETQ. With 4 bases clipped from V and 5 bases from J, the junction kept 7 bases outside the gene matches. The CDR3 contains 14 residues. This CDR3 reads CASSLKTGETEAFF. The DNA of the CDR3 is TGCGCCAGCAGCCTAAAGACAGGGGAAACTGAAGCTTTCTTT.

The chain couples TRBV10-1 to TRBJ2-7; D is perhaps TRBD2 (7 bases). Germline CDR1 WNHNN, CDR2 SYGVQD (reference sequence). V gave up 4 bases and J gave up 5 bases, with 24 bases separating them. The CDR3 is 17 amino acids. The CDR3 bases are TGCGCCAGCAGTGGATTAGGGATAACGGGGGGCGCCCACGAGCAGTACTTC. Residues: CASSGLGITGGAHEQYF.

The J gene is TRBJ1-1, the V gene TRBV9, with D possibly TRBD1 on 5 matching bases. CDR3 length: 14 amino acids. Germline-derived CDR1 and CDR2 are SGDLS and YYNGEE. V was shortened by 0 bases and J by 4 bases, with 10 bases between the two germline ends. The CDR3 DNA reads as TGTGCCAGCAGCGTAGGGGGGGGTGCCACTGAAGCTTTCTTT. This sequence encodes CASSVGGGATEAFF.

The gene calls are TRBV18 and TRBJ1-5; D is uncertain. V was cut by 3 bases and J by 8 bases, with 14 bases left in between. The CDR3 is 14 residues long. In germline, CDR1 is KGHSH, CDR2 LQKENI. CDR3 coding DNA: TGTGCCAGCTCACCCGCGGGGTCGGTTGAGCCCCAGCATTTT. This codes for CASSPAGSVEPQHF.

The chain combines TRBV7-9 with TRBJ1-1; TRBD1 might be the D (5 bases). The CDR3 runs to 15 residues. The V end was cut by 2 bases, the J end by 2 bases, with 12 bases between. Germline CDR1 SEHNR, CDR2 FQNEAQ (reference sequence). CDR3 residues: CASSLSGGGNTEAFF. The CDR3 nucleotides read TGTGCCAGCAGCTTATCCGGTGGGGGAAACACTGAAGCTTTCTTT.

The chain has TRBV5-1 and TRBJ2-5; 7 bases map to TRBD1. The CDR3 consists of 13 residues. The germline V gene encodes CDR1 SGHRS and CDR2 YFSETQ. V lost 2 bases and J lost 5; bases outside the gene matches: 3. Written as DNA, the CDR3 is TGCGCCAGCAGCTTAACAGGGGAGGAGACCCAGTACTTC. It specifies CASSLTGEETQYF.

The chain joins TRBV7-6 to TRBJ2-2, with 8 bases aligning to TRBD1. The junction had 6 bases not matched to a gene; V was cut back by 1 base and J by 5 bases. The CDR3 sequence is 16 residues long. Germline V lookup: CDR1 SGHVS, CDR2 FNYEAQ. CDR3 protein: CASSLGGRGQTGELFF. CDR3 in DNA: TGTGCCAGCAGCTTAGGGGGCAGGGGGCAGACCGGGGAGCTGTTTTTT. Full variable domain (outside the CDR3, taken from reference TRBV7-6 and TRBJ2-2): GAGVSQSPRYKVTKRGQDVALRCDPISGHVSLYWYRQALGQGPEFLTYFNYEAQQDKSGLPNDRFSAERPEGSISTLTIQRTEQRDSAMYRCASSLGGRGQTGELFFGEGSRLTVL.

V gene TRBV25-1 combines with J gene TRBJ2-7; 8 nucleotides agree with TRBD1. In germline, CDR1 is MGHDK, CDR2 SYGVNS. The CDR3 length is 16 residues. V was pared by 4 bases and J by 5 bases, with 13 bases of the junction left unmatched. This CDR3 is CASSAQTRTGRHEQYF. The CDR3 nucleotides read TGTGCCAGCAGTGCCCAAACTCGGACAGGGCGACACGAGCAGTACTTC.